The rows below give T cell receptor beta chains drawn from one sample of a study of vaccination and CD4 T cells after COVID-19. Their recognized antigens are unknown. TCRdb processed the PCR reads anew with MiXCR; each CDR3 protein has one entry. Here the sample spans 6,500 or so distinct CDR3 sequences, approximately 45% being singletons. Sample: CD4+ T cells from blood, cultured in vitro. The receptors stem from a human donor in good health. CDR3s include the opening cysteine and the closing phenylalanine or tryptophan. D genes are given only for firm matches. Size tells how often a clone was seen (once, few, many) or the class of an expanded clone, and some rows leave it out.

d_gene: .
abundance: few
v_gene: TRBV6-1
j_gene: TRBJ1-5
CDR3aa: CASSDLAGSNQPQHF
CDR3nt: TGTGCCAGCAGTGATTTAGCCGGGAGCAATCAGCCCCAGCATTTT

d_gene: .
abundance: .
v_gene: TRBV19
j_gene: TRBJ2-2
CDR3aa: CASTHEPGSALTSTGELFF
CDR3nt: TGTGCCAGTACTCACGAGCCGGGGAGCGCGTTGACGAGCACCGGGGAGCTGTTTTTT

d_gene: TRBD1
abundance: .
v_gene: TRBV2
j_gene: TRBJ1-2
CDR3aa: CASIGGGNYGYTF
CDR3nt: TGTGCCAGCATTGGAGGGGGCAACTATGGCTACACCTTC

d_gene: TRBD2
abundance: few
v_gene: TRBV27
j_gene: TRBJ2-3
CDR3aa: CASSFTGTRGTDTQYF
CDR3nt: TGTGCCAGCAGTTTTACCGGGACTAGGGGCACAGATACGCAGTATTTT

d_gene: .
abundance: .
v_gene: TRBV6-1
j_gene: TRBJ1-5
CDR3aa: CASTEGSGWNNQPQHF
CDR3nt: TGTGCCAGCACCGAGGGGTCGGGTTGGAACAATCAGCCCCAGCATTTT

d_gene: TRBD1
abundance: .
v_gene: TRBV5-4
j_gene: TRBJ1-2
CDR3aa: CASSGGQGNYGYTF
CDR3nt: TGTGCCAGCAGCGGAGGACAGGGAAACTATGGCTACACCTTC

d_gene: .
abundance: .
v_gene: TRBV6-1
j_gene: TRBJ2-7
CDR3aa: CASTSTDSYEQYF
CDR3nt: TGTGCCAGCACCTCGACAGACTCCTACGAGCAGTACTTC

d_gene: .
abundance: .
v_gene: TRBV27
j_gene: TRBJ1-1
CDR3aa: CAGSLIRAGRSAEAFF
CDR3nt: TGTGCCGGCAGTTTAATACGAGCGGGGCGTAGTGCTGAAGCTTTCTTT

d_gene: .
abundance: .
v_gene: TRBV29-1
j_gene: TRBJ1-1
CDR3aa: CSVKLSTEAFF
CDR3nt: TGCAGCGTTAAATTGTCCACTGAAGCTTTCTTT

d_gene: .
abundance: few
v_gene: TRBV20-1
j_gene: TRBJ2-1
CDR3aa: CSARDGVLEEQFF
CDR3nt: TGCAGTGCTAGAGACGGTGTCCTGGAGGAGCAGTTCTTC

d_gene: TRBD1
abundance: .
v_gene: TRBV7-8
j_gene: TRBJ1-1
CDR3aa: CASSTRQGPTEAFF
CDR3nt: TGTGCCAGCAGCACAAGACAGGGCCCCACTGAAGCTTTCTTT

d_gene: .
abundance: .
v_gene: TRBV19
j_gene: TRBJ1-5
CDR3aa: CASGRDKMGYQPQHF
CDR3nt: TGTGCCAGCGGGAGGGACAAAATGGGATATCAGCCCCAGCATTTT

d_gene: TRBD2
abundance: few
v_gene: TRBV7-6
j_gene: TRBJ2-3
CDR3aa: CASSPWTSGGDTQYF
CDR3nt: TGTGCCAGCAGCCCCTGGACTAGCGGGGGGGATACGCAGTATTTT